These T cell receptor beta chains were read from a single sample in a study of T cells expressing NK-cell markers. TCRdb re-analyzed the 5' RACE reads; it lists each CDR3 protein once, without DNA. This table lists 500,000 to 600,000 distinct CDR3 sequences. The sequenced sample was blood T cells: a sorted CD56 or NKG2C T cell subset, CD4+ or CD8+ T cells, or bulk PBMC T cells (not recorded which). The receptors come from a young man in good health. The CDR3 runs from the conserved cysteine through the conserved F or W.

v_gene	j_gene	CDR3aa
TRBV6-1	TRBJ1-1	CASSGGQFEAFF
TRBV11-2	TRBJ2-3	CASKLVGVDTQYF
TRBV5-1	TRBJ2-1	CASSLQQGYNEQFF
TRBV7-3	TRBJ1-1	CASSPQGAGLNTEAFF
TRBV30	TRBJ1-5	CAWSVQQISNQPQHF
TRBV27	TRBJ2-7	CASRGRTAASSYEQYF
TRBV20-1	TRBJ1-5	CSARSGRGREGNQPQHF
TRBV24-1	TRBJ2-3	CATSDFRDSTDTQYF
TRBV19	TRBJ2-7	CASSIVPGLAYEQYF
TRBV25-1	TRBJ2-1	CASSDPTSIYEQFF
TRBV11-1	TRBJ2-1	CASSLSYGKQFF
TRBV6-5	TRBJ2-5	CASTPDQETQYF
TRBV10-3	TRBJ1-1	CAIKGSTEAFF
TRBV5-1	TRBJ2-5	CASTPEQSQETQYF
TRBV29-1	TRBJ2-3	CSVAGWYTDTQYF
TRBV5-1	TRBJ1-1	CASSPRGPEAFF
TRBV27	TRBJ1-1	CASSFRVAAFF
TRBV7-2	TRBJ1-5	CASSGAGGDQPQHF
TRBV20-1	TRBJ2-7	CSARAIAGGHVEQYF
TRBV20-1	TRBJ2-1	CSACPTSGKGSSYNEQFF
TRBV12-3/TRBV12-4	TRBJ2-1	CASRAGNYNEQFF
TRBV20-1	TRBJ2-5	CSARDAREAQETQYF
TRBV25-1	TRBJ2-3	CASSVLLAGGSDTQYF
TRBV13	TRBJ1-1	CASSLDRGVDTEAFF
TRBV7-2	TRBJ2-3	CASSLSSGSPDTQYF
TRBV4-1	TRBJ2-6	CASSQDRGGDGANVLTF
TRBV4-3	TRBJ2-2	CASSQTRTGELFF
TRBV10-3	TRBJ1-5	CAIRDTGGDGQPQHF
TRBV10-3	TRBJ2-3	CAISESIPGQYF
TRBV11-2	TRBJ2-1	CASSGRWRNNEQFF
TRBV12-3/TRBV12-4	TRBJ1-5	CASKPQGVVNQPQHF
TRBV20-1	TRBJ2-1	CSARDFGAGGPLEQFF